Shown below are 32 T cell receptor beta chains from a single sample sequenced in a study of blood T cell repertoires in COVID-19. Generated by immunoSEQ multiplex PCR, the TCRdb table keeps only in-frame clones and is missing some. This repertoire shows more than 150,000 clones, roughly 90% found once; its top ten account for about 2.2%. The sequenced material came from PBMCs or T cells enriched from blood (not recorded which). All receptors derive from a woman aged 25-40 years who had recovered from COVID-19.

The sample holds a few counts of this clone. The chain joins TRBV5-1 to TRBJ2-7, with 9 bases fitting TRBD1. Germline trimming cut 0 bases from V and 3 bases from J; bases unmatched to any gene: 13. The CDR3 extends over 18 amino acids. Germline lookup yields CDR1 SGHRS and CDR2 YFSETQ. DNA of the CDR3: TGCGCCAGCAGCTTGGACAGGGGGCCTGCCCTTGACCGCTACGAGCAGTACTTC. It codes for CASSLDRGPALDRYEQYF.

The CDR3 loop is CASSLGQLMNTEAFF. CDR3 sequence (DNA): TGTGCCAGCAGCCTGGGACAGTTGATGAACACTGAAGCTTTCTTT. This sequence joins TRBV3-1 (or the pseudogene TRBV3-2) and TRBJ1-1; TRBD1 matches at 7 bases. The ends lost 4 bases at V and 0 bases at J; junction bases unmatched: 5. CDR1 and CDR2 from the germline V gene are LGHDT and YNNKEL (reference sequence). This CDR3 has 15 residues.

This chain joins TRBV5-4 and TRBJ1-4, with D maybe TRBD1 (5 bases). Trimming pared 3 bases from V and 0 bases from J, leaving 9 bases between. The CDR3 contains 15 residues. Germline CDR1 reads SGHNT; CDR2 reads YYREEE (reference sequence). CDR3 sequence reads: CASSSTGATNEKLFF. CDR3 in DNA: TGTGCCAGCAGCTCAACAGGAGCAACTAATGAAAAACTGTTTTTT.

The chain combines TRBV30 with TRBJ1-2; a weak D match, TRBD1 (6 bases). Germline CDR1 is GTSNPN and CDR2 is SVGIG (reference sequence). The CDR3 has 12 residues. V was pared by 4 bases and J by 0 bases, with 6 bases between. The CDR3 coding sequence is TGTGCCTGGACAGGGGCTAACTATGGCTACACCTTC. It specifies CAWTGANYGYTF.

The chain uses TRBV2 and TRBJ2-1, with 11 nucleotides matching TRBD2. The ends lost 6 bases at V and 9 bases at J; junction bases unmatched: 10. The CDR3 spans 15 residues. Germline CDR1 reads SNHLY; CDR2 reads FYNNEI. The CDR3 reads CASRPTSGSLVEQFF. CDR3 DNA: TGTGCCAGCAGACCAACTAGCGGGAGTTTAGTTGAGCAGTTCTTC.

This clone was counted only a few times. This chain links TRBV10-3 with TRBJ1-4; D is ambiguous. V was trimmed by 3 bases and J by 8 bases, leaving 13 bases between them. The CDR3 totals 14 residues. Germline V lookup: CDR1 ENHRY, CDR2 SYGVKD. The CDR3 DNA sequence: TGTGCCATCAGTGATCTGGGGAGTAGCGAAAAACTGTTTTTT. Translating gives CAISDLGSSEKLFF.

The chain combines TRBV18 with TRBJ2-7; D is uncertain. The V end was cut by 6 bases, the J end by 3 bases, with 12 bases between. Germline CDR1 and CDR2: KGHSH and LQKENI. The CDR3 runs to 13 residues. CDR3 nucleotide sequence: TGTGCCAGCTCTCATCAAGACTTCTACGAGCAGTACTTC. Amino acids: CASSHQDFYEQYF.

The chain has TRBV4-2 and TRBJ2-1; D ambiguous. CDR3 length equals 12 residues. The ends were cut back, 3 bases at V and 6 bases at J, with 6 bases in the middle. The germline V gene encodes CDR1 LGHNA and CDR2 YNFKEQ. The CDR3 DNA follows: TGTGCCAGCAGCCAGGGCCCCAATGAGCAGTTCTTC. Its protein is CASSQGPNEQFF.

The V call is TRBV7-2, the J call TRBJ1-1; D gene uncertain. V lost 8 bases and J 0 bases, leaving 10 bases between the germline ends. Germline CDR1 is SGHTA and CDR2 is FQGNSA. This CDR3 is built from 13 residues. The CDR3 DNA is TGTGCCAGCCTTTCTCGGGTGAACACTGAAGCTTTCTTT. This translates into CASLSRVNTEAFF.

The chain links TRBV19 to TRBJ2-1, with 10 bases aligning to TRBD2. Trimming took 7 bases from V and 5 from J; bases not matched to a gene: 5. The CDR3 totals 14 residues. Germline assignment: CDR1 LNHDA and CDR2 SQIVND (reference sequence). The CDR3 region has the DNA TGTGCCAGTACACCGGGACTAGCGAACAATGAGCAGTTCTTC. Protein product: CASTPGLANNEQFF.

The chain recombines TRBV30 with TRBJ1-5, with 7 positions matching TRBD1. V trimming: 3 bases; J trimming: 7 bases; junction bases outside the gene matches: 12. This CDR3 spans 15 amino acids. The V gene's germline CDR1 is GTSNPN and CDR2 SVGIG (reference sequence). For the CDR3, the DNA is TGTGCCTGGAGCGTAGGCCGACAGGGACAACAGCCCCAGCATTTT. Translation gives CAWSVGRQGQQPQHF.

The chain employs TRBV6-5 and TRBJ1-2; D is unresolved. The germline V and J ends were trimmed by 0 bases and 8 bases, with 13 bases remaining between them. Germline V gene sequence: CDR1 MNHEY, CDR2 SVGAGI. CDR3 length: 14 amino acids. CDR3 nucleotides: TGTGCCAGCAGTTACTCGACGGGGATCGAGGGCTACACCTTC. Residues: CASSYSTGIEGYTF.

This sequence joins TRBV6-4 and TRBJ2-1; D may be TRBD1 (5 bases). Trimming removed 6 bases from V and 5 bases from J, with 11 bases in between. CDR1 is MRHNA, CDR2 SNTAGT, per germline. This CDR3 has 13 amino acids. CDR3 protein: CASRGEAHNEQFF. The CDR3 nucleotides are TGTGCCAGCAGAGGGGAAGCGCACAATGAGCAGTTCTTC.

The chain recombines TRBV4-3 with TRBJ2-7; 7 bases are shared with TRBD1. The germline V gene has CDR1 LGHNA and CDR2 YSLEER. The CDR3 totals 16 residues. Unmatched junction bases numbered 8, after V lost 1 base and J lost 2 bases. This chain's CDR3 is CASSQVLVGQTYEQYF. CDR3 nucleotides: TGCGCCAGCAGCCAAGTTTTGGTGGGACAGACCTACGAGCAGTACTTC.

This chain connects TRBV4-3 to TRBJ2-7; 9 bases map to TRBD2. V lost 1 base, J lost 0 bases, and 7 bases stayed unmatched. Germline CDR1 reads LGHNA; CDR2 reads YSLEER. CDR3 length equals 17 residues. The CDR3 DNA sequence: TGCGCCAGCAGCCAAGTAGTAGCGGGGGCCTTCTCCTACGAGCAGTACTTC. Amino acid sequence: CASSQVVAGAFSYEQYF.

The rearrangement links TRBV11-2 to TRBJ2-7, with 8 nucleotides matching TRBD1. The CDR3 spans 18 residues. Germline V gene lookup returns CDR1 SGHAT and CDR2 FQNNGV. J gave up 3 bases and V 1 base, and 14 bases lay outside the gene matches. CDR3 sequence (DNA): TGTGCCAGCAGCTTAGTTGGACAGGGTAGTGTGTCGTTCTACGAGCAGTACTTC. Its protein is CASSLVGQGSVSFYEQYF.

This clone was found once. The DNA of the CDR3 is TGTGCCAGCATTCTAGACAGGGCTAATGAAAAACTGTTTTTT. Its protein is CASILDRANEKLFF. The chain joins TRBV6-5 to TRBJ1-4, with 7 bases that match TRBD1. V lost 7 bases and J lost 3; bases outside the gene matches: 5. This CDR3 has 14 amino acids. Germline assignment: CDR1 MNHEY and CDR2 SVGAGI.

CDR3 sequence: CASSLFGANEKLFF. CDR3 nucleotides: TGTGCCAGCAGTTTATTCGGAGCTAATGAAAAACTGTTTTTT. The J gene is TRBJ1-4, the V gene TRBV27; D remains ambiguous. CDR3 size: 14 residues. The germline CDR1 and CDR2 sequences are MNHEY and SMNVEV (reference sequence). Deletions cut 1 base from V and 3 bases from J, with 6 bases between.

The chain has TRBV27 and TRBJ2-3, with a possible D match to TRBD1 (6 bases). From germline, CDR1 is MNHEY and CDR2 SMNVEV (reference sequence). V was cut by 6 bases and J by 3 bases, with 16 bases left in between. This CDR3 spans 15 amino acids. CDR3 sequence reads: CASRLYRERTDTQYF. Here the CDR3 DNA reads TGTGCCAGCAGACTATACAGGGAGAGAACAGATACGCAGTATTTT.

This rearrangement joins TRBV5-1 to TRBJ1-1; tentative D call: TRBD1 (6 bases). The ends were cut back, 4 bases at V and 4 bases at J, with 14 bases in the middle. This CDR3 comprises 14 residues. Germline CDR1 and CDR2: SGHRS and YFSETQ. The CDR3 nucleotides are TGCGCCAGCAGCCCACAGGGAAAGGGCACTGAAGCTTTCTTT. Its translation is CASSPQGKGTEAFF.

This clone was seen just once. This chain joins TRBV12-3 or TRBV12-4 and TRBJ1-2; D is possibly TRBD1 (6 bases). With 0 bases removed from V and 6 bases from J, the gap between germline ends came to 8 bases. This CDR3 has 13 amino acids. The CDR3 DNA sequence: TGTGCCAGCAGTTTAGCGGGGGCTCATGGCTACACCTTC. Protein: CASSLAGAHGYTF.

The chain couples TRBV27 to TRBJ2-3; TRBD2 matches 11 bases. The V gene end was trimmed by 7 bases and the J gene end by 4 bases; junction bases not matched to a gene: 13. The CDR3 totals 17 residues. CDR1 MNHEY and CDR2 SMNVEV come from the germline V gene (reference sequence). The CDR3 nucleotides read TGTGCCAGCACCTCCTTTTCACTAGCGGGAGTCCCAGATACGCAGTATTTT. It translates to CASTSFSLAGVPDTQYF.

The chain carries TRBV4-3 and TRBJ1-4, with a possible D match to TRBD1 (6 bases). Germline V gene lookup returns CDR1 LGHNA and CDR2 YSLEER. V lost 1 base and J lost 7, with 13 bases in between. The CDR3 extends over 15 amino acids. As DNA, the CDR3 is TGCGCCAGCAGCCAAGTAGGTCAGGGGCTTGAAAAACTGTTTTTT. Its protein is CASSQVGQGLEKLFF.

This clone was detected only a few times. This chain joins TRBV6-1 and TRBJ2-7, with a tentative D call TRBD2 (6 bases). Germline V lookup: CDR1 MNHNS, CDR2 SASEGT. The CDR3 consists of 15 residues. V was cut by 0 bases and J by 2 bases, with 11 bases left in between. The CDR3 protein is CASSEAWREAYEQYF. The CDR3 DNA reads as TGTGCCAGCAGTGAAGCTTGGAGGGAGGCCTACGAGCAGTACTTC.

This clone was seen more than once but under ten times. The chain links TRBV7-7 to TRBJ2-2, with TRBD2 matching over 9 bases. Germline CDR1 and CDR2: SSHAT and FNYEAQ (reference sequence). Trimming took 8 bases from V and 5 from J; bases not matched to a gene: 12. This CDR3 has 16 amino acids. The chain's CDR3 is CASGRSGTSMTGELFF. CDR3 sequence (DNA): TGTGCCAGCGGCCGATCCGGGACTAGCATGACCGGGGAGCTGTTTTTT.

This rearrangement joins TRBV18 to TRBJ1-2; TRBD1 aligns across 8 bases. With 6 bases clipped from V and 8 bases from J, the junction kept 11 bases outside the gene matches. Looked up from germline, CDR1 is KGHSH and CDR2 is LQKENI. This CDR3 spans 14 amino acids. This chain's CDR3 is CASSLPGQGSGYTF. The DNA of the CDR3 is TGTGCCAGCTCTCTTCCTGGACAGGGCTCGGGCTACACCTTC.

This chain links TRBV29-1 with TRBJ1-3; no reliable D call. V gave up 5 bases and J gave up 0 bases, with 5 bases separating them. The germline gives CDR1 SQVTM, CDR2 ANQGSEA. The CDR3 length is 12 residues. This CDR3 is CSVLSSGNTIYF. CDR3 coding DNA: TGCAGCGTTCTGAGCTCTGGAAACACCATATATTTT.

The V and J genes are TRBV24-1 and TRBJ2-1; D uncertain. The CDR3 is 15 residues long. V dropped 5 bases and J dropped 4 bases, with 14 bases sitting between them. Germline V gene sequence: CDR1 KGHDR, CDR2 SFDVKD. As DNA, the CDR3 is TGTGCCACCAGTGTCGGTATTCAACCTTACAATGAGCAGTTCTTC. This translates into CATSVGIQPYNEQFF.

V is TRBV9 and J is TRBJ2-2; 8 bases match TRBD1. The CDR3 consists of 16 residues. J gave up 4 bases and V 0 bases, and 5 bases lay outside the gene matches. Germline values: CDR1 SGDLS, CDR2 YYNGEE. CDR3 in amino acids: CASSVVAGGSTGELFF. For the CDR3, the DNA is TGTGCCAGCAGCGTAGTCGCAGGGGGCAGCACCGGGGAGCTGTTTTTT.

V is TRBV5-1 and J is TRBJ1-3, with D unresolved. V was pared by 6 bases and J by 0 bases, with 19 bases between. Per germline, CDR1 SGHRS and CDR2 YFSETQ. The CDR3 length is 17 residues. In nucleotides, the CDR3 is TGCGCCAGCACCCTCCAATCACGGGTCCTCTCTGGAAACACCATATATTTT. It yields the protein CASTLQSRVLSGNTIYF.

The chain combines TRBV6-2 or TRBV6-3 with TRBJ1-5; TRBD1 is a possible D gene (5 bases). Trimming stripped 0 bases from V and 2 bases from J, with 26 bases between. The germline V gene encodes CDR1 MNHEY and CDR2 SVGEGT. The CDR3 contains 21 residues. The CDR3, as DNA: TGTGCCAGCAGTTACTCGATCCATCGGCAGGGAGGTTCGACGGGCAATCAGCCCCAGCATTTT. This encodes CASSYSIHRQGGSTGNQPQHF.

The V gene is TRBV7-2, the J gene TRBJ2-1, with 13 bases aligning to TRBD2. J gave up 9 bases and V 0 bases, and 5 bases lay outside the gene matches. The CDR3 is made up of 16 amino acids. Germline lookup yields CDR1 SGHTA and CDR2 FQGNSA. The CDR3 nucleotides read TGTGCCAGCAGCTTAGCGCCGGGACTAGCGGGAACTGAGCAGTTCTTC. Amino acids: CASSLAPGLAGTEQFF.